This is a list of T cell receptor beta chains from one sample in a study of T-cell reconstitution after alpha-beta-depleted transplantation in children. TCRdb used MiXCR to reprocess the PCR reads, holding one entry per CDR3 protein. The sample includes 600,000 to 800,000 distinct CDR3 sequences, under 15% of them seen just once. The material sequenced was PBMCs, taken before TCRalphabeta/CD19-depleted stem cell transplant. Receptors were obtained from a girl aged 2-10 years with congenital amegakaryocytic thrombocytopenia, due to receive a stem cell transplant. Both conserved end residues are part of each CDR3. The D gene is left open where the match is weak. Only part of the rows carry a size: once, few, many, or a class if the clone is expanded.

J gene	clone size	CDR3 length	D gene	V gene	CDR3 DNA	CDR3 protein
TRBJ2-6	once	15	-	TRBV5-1	TGCGCCAGCAGCTCTGACCTATCTGGGGCCAACGTCCTGACTTTC	CASSSDLSGANVLTF
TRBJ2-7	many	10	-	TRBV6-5	TGTGCCACCGGACTGGGTGAGCAGTACTTC	CATGLGEQYF
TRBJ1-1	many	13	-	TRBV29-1	TGCAGCGCATTCGACAGGTTAGGCACTGAAGCTTTCTTT	CSAFDRLGTEAFF
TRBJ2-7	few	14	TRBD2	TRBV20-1	TGCAGTGCTAGATCTAGCGGGGACGGCTACGAGCAGTACTTC	CSARSSGDGYEQYF
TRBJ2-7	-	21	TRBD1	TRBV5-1	TGCGCCAGCAGCACGGGCGACACGGGACAGGGAATCCCCGTACGCCGATACGAGCAGTACTTC	CASSTGDTGQGIPVRRYEQYF
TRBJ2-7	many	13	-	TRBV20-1	TGCAGTGCTACTGAATTACAGGGCTACGAGCAGTACTTC	CSATELQGYEQYF
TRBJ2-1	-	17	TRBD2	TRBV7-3	TGTGCCAGCAGCTTAGGCCCCCCTACTAGCGGGACTGGAGAGCAGTTCTTC	CASSLGPPTSGTGEQFF
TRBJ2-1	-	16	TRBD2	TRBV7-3	TGTGCCAGCAGCTACCCGACTAGCGGGAGCTACAATGAGCAGTTCTTC	CASSYPTSGSYNEQFF
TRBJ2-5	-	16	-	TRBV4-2	TGTGCCAGCAGCCAAGTAGTAGGTAGCGTGGCGGAGACCCAGTACTTC	CASSQVVGSVAETQYF
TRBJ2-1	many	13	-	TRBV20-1	TGCAGTGCTAGGGACGACGGACACAATGAGCAGTTCTTC	CSARDDGHNEQFF
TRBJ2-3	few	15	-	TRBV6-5	TGTGCCAGCAGTTTCGGGCGGGAAGGCACAGATACGCAGTATTTT	CASSFGREGTDTQYF
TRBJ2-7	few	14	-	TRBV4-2	TGTGCCAGCAGCCAAGAGAGGGGGGGATACGAGCAGTACTTC	CASSQERGGYEQYF
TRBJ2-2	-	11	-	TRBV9	TGTGCCAGGTCCGAGGCCGGGGAGCTGTTTTTT	CARSEAGELFF
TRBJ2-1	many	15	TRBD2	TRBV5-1	TGCGCCAGCAGCTTGGGGACTAGCGGGAGCCGAGAGCAGTTCTTC	CASSLGTSGSREQFF
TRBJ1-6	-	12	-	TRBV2	TGTGCCAGCAGTCCACAGGGATCACCCCTCCACTTT	CASSPQGSPLHF
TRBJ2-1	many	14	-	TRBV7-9	TGTGCCAGCAACACTCCGGGAGACCAGAATGAGCAGTTCTTC	CASNTPGDQNEQFF
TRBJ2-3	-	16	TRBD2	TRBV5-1	TGCGCCAGCAGCCCCAGACTAGCGGGGCCCACAGATACGCAGTATTTT	CASSPRLAGPTDTQYF
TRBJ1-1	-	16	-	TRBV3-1	TGTGCCAGCAGCCAAACGGGAGGGCTCAGGAACACTGAAGCTTTCTTT	CASSQTGGLRNTEAFF
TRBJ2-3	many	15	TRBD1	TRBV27	TGTGCCAGCAGTTTAGCGTCAGGGGGCGGGGATACGCAGTATTTT	CASSLASGGGDTQYF
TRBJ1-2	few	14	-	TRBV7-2	TGTGCCAGCAGACCGCCGGGACTAGTATTGGGCTACACCTTC	CASRPPGLVLGYTF
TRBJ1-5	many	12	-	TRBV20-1	TGCAGTGCCCAGGGAAGCAATCAGCCCCAGCATTTT	CSAQGSNQPQHF
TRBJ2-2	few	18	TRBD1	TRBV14	TGTGCCAGCAGCCAAGATATACTTTGGCAGGGGGACACCGGGGAGCTGTTTTTT	CASSQDILWQGDTGELFF
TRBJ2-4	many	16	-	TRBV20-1	TGCAGTGCTAGAGAAGGTGGAGGATTGGGCAAAAACATTCAGTACTTC	CSAREGGGLGKNIQYF
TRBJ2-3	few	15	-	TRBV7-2	TGTGCCAGCAGTTTCGGACTGGGGGGCACAGATACGCAGTATTTT	CASSFGLGGTDTQYF
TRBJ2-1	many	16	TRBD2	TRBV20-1	TGCAGTGCTAGTATCCCTAGCGGGTACGGCCACAATGAGCAGTTCTTC	CSASIPSGYGHNEQFF
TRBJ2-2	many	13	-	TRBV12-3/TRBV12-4	TGTGCCAGCAGAGGACTTAAAACCGGGGAGCTGTTTTTT	CASRGLKTGELFF
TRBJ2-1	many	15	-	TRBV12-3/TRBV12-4	TGTGCCAGCAGCTCGGACGGGGCCTCCTACAATGAGCAGTTCTTC	CASSSDGASYNEQFF
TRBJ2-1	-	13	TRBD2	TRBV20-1	TGCAGTCCGGCTAGCGGGAGTTTAAATGAGCAGTTCTTC	CSPASGSLNEQFF
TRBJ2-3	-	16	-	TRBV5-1	TGCGCCAGCAGCTTATTATTCCAAGACACGGTCGATACGCAGTATTTT	CASSLLFQDTVDTQYF
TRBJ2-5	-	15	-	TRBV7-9	TGTGCCAGCATAAGAGGGGTAGGGGACCGGGCGACCCAGTACTTC	CASIRGVGDRATQYF
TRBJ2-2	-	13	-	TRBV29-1	TGCAGCGTTGTCAGGCAGAACACCGGGGAGCTGTTTTTT	CSVVRQNTGELFF
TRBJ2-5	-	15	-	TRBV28	TGTGCCAGCAATCAAAAATTACTCCCCCGAGAGACCCAGTACTTC	CASNQKLLPRETQYF
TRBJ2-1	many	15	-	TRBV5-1	TGCGCCAGCAGGACTACCTTGCGGCCCCACAATGAGCAGTTCTTC	CASRTTLRPHNEQFF
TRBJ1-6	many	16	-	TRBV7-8	TGTGCCAGCAGCTTAGTAGGGAGCTCCTATAATTCACCCCTCCACTTT	CASSLVGSSYNSPLHF
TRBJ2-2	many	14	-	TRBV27	TGTGCCAGCAGTTTAAGGGGTTCAGCCGGGGAGCTGTTTTTT	CASSLRGSAGELFF
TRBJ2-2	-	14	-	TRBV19	TGTGCCAGTAGTATAACACCGAACAGCGGGGAGCTGTTTTTT	CASSITPNSGELFF
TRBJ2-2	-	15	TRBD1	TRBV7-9	TGTGCCAGCAGGCCGGACAGGCCGAACACCGGGGAGCTGTTTTTT	CASRPDRPNTGELFF
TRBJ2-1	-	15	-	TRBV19	TGTGCCAGTAGTATCGCCGGACAAGACTACAATGAGCAGTTCTTC	CASSIAGQDYNEQFF
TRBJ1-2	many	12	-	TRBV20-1	TGCAGTGCTTCCCAGGGTTTATATGGCTACACCTTC	CSASQGLYGYTF
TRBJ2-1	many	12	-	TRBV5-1	TGCGCCAGCAGCTTGCGGTACAATGAGCAGTTCTTC	CASSLRYNEQFF